The clone carrying this TCR beta chain came up a few times. No antigen is known for it. The sample is drawn from a study of shared clonotypes between healthy human individuals. TCRdb keeps only in-frame clones here, not all; method: immunoSEQ multiplex PCR. The sample lists 550,000 to 800,000 clones; 74% were seen once. All of the donors resided in Nashville, Tennessee, and each was a Caucasian adult. Overall study results and limits: Generation of non-shared clonotypes was less probable than generation of clonotypes shared by all four donors. The rarefaction results pointed to incomplete sorted-subset sequencing despite large depth. Only blood underwent sampling, and tissue repertoires likely differ.

Sequencing was done on a sample of memory CD4+ T cells sorted from blood. Subset denoted: CD45RA-negative fraction. The origin of this receptor is a woman in her 30s in good health.

CDR3 in amino acids: CASSDLAGEDGTQYF. In nucleotides, the CDR3 is TGCGCCAGCAGTGACCTGGCAGGGGAGGATGGTACGCAGTATTTT. The gene calls are TRBV5-1 and TRBJ2-3; D tentatively fits TRBD1 or TRBD2 (6 bases each). CDR1 and CDR2 (germline): SGHRS, YFSETQ. CDR3 length: 15 residues. V was shortened by 5 bases and J by 8 bases, with 21 bases between the two germline ends.